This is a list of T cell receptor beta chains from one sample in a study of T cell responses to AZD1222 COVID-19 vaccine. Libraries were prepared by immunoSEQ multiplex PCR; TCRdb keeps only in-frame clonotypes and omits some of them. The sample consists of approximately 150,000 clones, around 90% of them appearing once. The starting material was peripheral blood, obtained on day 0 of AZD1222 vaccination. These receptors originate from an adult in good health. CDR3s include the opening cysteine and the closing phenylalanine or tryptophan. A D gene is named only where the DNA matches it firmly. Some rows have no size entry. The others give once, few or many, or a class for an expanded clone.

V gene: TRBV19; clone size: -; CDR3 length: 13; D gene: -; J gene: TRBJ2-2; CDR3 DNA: TGTGCCAGTAGTATTGTTGGCACCGGGGAGCTGTTTTTT; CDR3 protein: CASSIVGTGELFF
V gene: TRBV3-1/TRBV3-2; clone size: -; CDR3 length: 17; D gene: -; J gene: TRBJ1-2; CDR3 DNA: TGTGCCAGCAGCCAAGAGGGCAGGACAATACTTAACTATGGCTACACCTTC; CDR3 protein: CASSQEGRTILNYGYTF
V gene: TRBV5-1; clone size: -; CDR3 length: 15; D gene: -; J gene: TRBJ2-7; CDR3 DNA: TGCGCCAGCAGCTTGGATGGGGTAGGCTTCTACGAGCAGTACTTC; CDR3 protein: CASSLDGVGFYEQYF
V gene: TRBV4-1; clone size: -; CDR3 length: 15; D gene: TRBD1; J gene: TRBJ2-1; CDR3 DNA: TGCGCCAGCAGCCAGGGGGGACAGGGGTACAATGAGCAGTTCTTC; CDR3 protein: CASSQGGQGYNEQFF
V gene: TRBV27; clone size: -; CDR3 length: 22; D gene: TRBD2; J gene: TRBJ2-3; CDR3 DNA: TGTGCCAGCAGTTTACGCCCGGTCCTCGGGACTAGCGGGACCTGGAACACAGATACGCAGTATTTT; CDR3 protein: CASSLRPVLGTSGTWNTDTQYF
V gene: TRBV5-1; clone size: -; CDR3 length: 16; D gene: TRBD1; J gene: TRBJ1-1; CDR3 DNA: TGCGCCAGCAGCCAACCCGTTGGGACAGTGAACACTGAAGCTTTCTTT; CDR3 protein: CASSQPVGTVNTEAFF
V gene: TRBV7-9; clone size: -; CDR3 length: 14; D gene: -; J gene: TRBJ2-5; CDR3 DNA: TGTGCCAGCAGCCCTCTAGCGTCAGAAGAGACCCAGTACTTC; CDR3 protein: CASSPLASEETQYF
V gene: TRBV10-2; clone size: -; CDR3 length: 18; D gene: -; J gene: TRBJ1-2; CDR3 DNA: TGCGCCAGCAGGACCCGGGGCCAGAGGCGGGAGGTAAACTATGGCTACACCTTC; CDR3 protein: CASRTRGQRREVNYGYTF
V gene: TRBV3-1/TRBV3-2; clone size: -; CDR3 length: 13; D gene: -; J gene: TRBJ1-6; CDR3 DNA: TGTGCCAGCAGCCCCCAGCTTAATTCACCCCTCCACTTT; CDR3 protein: CASSPQLNSPLHF
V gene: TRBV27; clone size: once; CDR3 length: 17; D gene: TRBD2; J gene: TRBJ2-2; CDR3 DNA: TGTGCCAGCAGTCTATGGGCTAGCGGGAATGATGCCGGGGAGCTGTTTTTT; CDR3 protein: CASSLWASGNDAGELFF
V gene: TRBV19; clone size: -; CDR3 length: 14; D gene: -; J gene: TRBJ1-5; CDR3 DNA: TGTGCCAGTACATTAGACAATTCCAATCAGCCCCAGCATTTT; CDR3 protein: CASTLDNSNQPQHF
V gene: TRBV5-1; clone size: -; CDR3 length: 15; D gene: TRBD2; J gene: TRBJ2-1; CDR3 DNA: TGCGCCAGCAGCCCCACGGGGGGCTCCTACAATGAGCAGTTCTTC; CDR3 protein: CASSPTGGSYNEQFF
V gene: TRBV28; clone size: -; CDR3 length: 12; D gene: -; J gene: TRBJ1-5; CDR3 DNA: TGTGCCAGCAGGGGCTCGGGTCAGCCCCAGCATTTT; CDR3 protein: CASRGSGQPQHF
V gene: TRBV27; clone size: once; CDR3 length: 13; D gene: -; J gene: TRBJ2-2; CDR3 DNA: TGTGCCAGCAGAATTCGCGCTTGGGGGGAGCTGTTTTTT; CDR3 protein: CASRIRAWGELFF
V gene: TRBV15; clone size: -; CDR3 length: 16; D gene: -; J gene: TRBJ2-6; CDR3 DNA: TGTGCCACCAGCCCAACAGGGTCTAGCGGGGCCAACGTCCTGACTTTC; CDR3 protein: CATSPTGSSGANVLTF
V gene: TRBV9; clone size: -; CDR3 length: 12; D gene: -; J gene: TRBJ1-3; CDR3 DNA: TGTGCCAGCAGCGATCACCCAAACACCATATATTTT; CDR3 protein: CASSDHPNTIYF
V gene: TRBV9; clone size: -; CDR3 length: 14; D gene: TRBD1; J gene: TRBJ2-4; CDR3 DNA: TGTGCCAGCAGCGTAGCCCTGACAGGGGGCCCCGGGTACTTC; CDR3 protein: CASSVALTGGPGYF
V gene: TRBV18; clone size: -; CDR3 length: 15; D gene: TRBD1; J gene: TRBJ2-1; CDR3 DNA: TGTGCCAGCTCACCGTGGGGACAGGGGGCCCATGAGCAGTTCTTC; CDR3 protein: CASSPWGQGAHEQFF
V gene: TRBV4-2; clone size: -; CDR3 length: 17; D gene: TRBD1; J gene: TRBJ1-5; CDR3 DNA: TGTGCCAGCAGCCTCCAAGTCGGGACAGAGAACAATCAGCCCCAGCATTTT; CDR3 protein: CASSLQVGTENNQPQHF
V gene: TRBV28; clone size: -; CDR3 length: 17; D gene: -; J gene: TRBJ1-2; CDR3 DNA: TGTGCCAGCAGTTTAAGTCCAGGGTGGGCTAAGTCCTTTGGCTACACCTTC; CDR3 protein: CASSLSPGWAKSFGYTF
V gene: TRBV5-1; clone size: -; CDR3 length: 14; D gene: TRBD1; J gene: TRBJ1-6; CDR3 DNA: TGCGCCAGCAGCTGGACAGGGGAGAATTCACCCCTCCACTTT; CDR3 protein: CASSWTGENSPLHF